This is a list of T cell receptor beta chains from one sample in a study of blood T cell repertoires in COVID-19. The data were produced by immunoSEQ multiplex PCR, yet TCRdb's version contains in-frame clones alone and is incomplete. The sample contains 110,000 or so clones, more than 60% of which appear only once. The sequenced material came from peripheral blood. These receptors originate from a man aged 65-85 years with acute or convalescent COVID-19. The CDR3 runs from the conserved cysteine through the conserved F or W. The order of the fields is clone size, D gene, V gene, J gene, CDR3 DNA, CDR3 protein. D genes are given only for firm matches. Clone size, where shown, is once, few, many, or a class for clones that have expanded.

size: NA
D: TRBD2
V: TRBV10-3
J: TRBJ2-5
DNA: TGTGCCATCAGCGGGACTAGCGGCGAGACCCAGTACTTC
CDR3: CAISGTSGETQYF

size: NA
D: NA
V: TRBV5-8
J: TRBJ2-7
DNA: TGTGCCAGCAGCTTCACAGCAAGCTCCTACGAGCAGTACTTC
CDR3: CASSFTASSYEQYF

size: NA
D: TRBD1
V: TRBV7-6
J: TRBJ1-1
DNA: TGTGCCAGCAGCTTAATAGGGAACCCCGGGACAGGGTGGTCTGAAGCTTTCTTT
CDR3: CASSLIGNPGTGWSEAFF

size: NA
D: TRBD1
V: TRBV28
J: TRBJ1-3
DNA: TGTGCCAGCAGCCAAAGGGACAGCAGAAACACCATATATTTT
CDR3: CASSQRDSRNTIYF

size: NA
D: NA
V: TRBV5-6
J: TRBJ1-1
DNA: TGTGCCAGCAGCTTGGCACAGTTCGCTGAAGCTTTCTTT
CDR3: CASSLAQFAEAFF

size: NA
D: NA
V: TRBV7-2
J: TRBJ2-3
DNA: TGTGCCAGCAGCAGGGCCGGCGGGGATAGCACAGATACGCAGTATTTT
CDR3: CASSRAGGDSTDTQYF

size: NA
D: NA
V: TRBV6-5
J: TRBJ2-5
DNA: TGTGCCAGCAGTTACGGGGACAAAGAGACCCAGTACTTC
CDR3: CASSYGDKETQYF

size: NA
D: NA
V: TRBV18
J: TRBJ2-6
DNA: TGTGCCAGCTCGACCCAGTGGGGGCTAAGCTCTGGGGCCAACGTCCTGACTTTC
CDR3: CASSTQWGLSSGANVLTF

size: few
D: TRBD1
V: TRBV27
J: TRBJ1-2
DNA: TGTGCCAGCAGTCAGACAGGGTGGGAAGGCTACACCTTC
CDR3: CASSQTGWEGYTF

size: NA
D: NA
V: TRBV30
J: TRBJ1-5
DNA: TGTGCCTGGAAGAGTACAGGCAGCCCCCAGCATTTT
CDR3: CAWKSTGSPQHF

size: NA
D: NA
V: TRBV7-2
J: TRBJ2-7
DNA: TGTGCCAGCAGCCCCTGGAGGTCCTCCTACGAGCAGTACTTC
CDR3: CASSPWRSSYEQYF

size: NA
D: NA
V: TRBV2
J: TRBJ1-1
DNA: TGTGCCAGCAATCCCACGGGGGGCGTCGGGAACACTGAAGCTTTCTTT
CDR3: CASNPTGGVGNTEAFF

size: NA
D: TRBD1
V: TRBV19
J: TRBJ2-2
DNA: TGTGCCAGTAGTATTTGGACAGGCCTCACCGGGGAGCTGTTTTTT
CDR3: CASSIWTGLTGELFF

size: NA
D: NA
V: TRBV27
J: TRBJ1-6
DNA: TGTGCCAGCAGTTTTGGTACTGATAATTCACCCCTCCACTTT
CDR3: CASSFGTDNSPLHF

size: NA
D: NA
V: TRBV27
J: TRBJ1-2
DNA: TGTGCCAGCAGTGCCGACGGGACTCCTATTCTGCCTGGCTACACCTTC
CDR3: CASSADGTPILPGYTF